What follows are 23 T cell receptor beta chains derived from one specimen sequenced in a study of blood T cell repertoires in COVID-19. TCRdb keeps only in-frame clones here, not all; method: immunoSEQ multiplex PCR. Among 91,000 or so clones listed, approximately 87% were seen once. The sequencing input was peripheral blood. These receptors all stem from a human donor in a cohort sampled during active COVID-19.

The chain uses TRBV19 and TRBJ2-3; TRBD2 matches at 9 bases. CDR3 size: 17 residues. V lost 9 bases and J lost 1; bases outside the gene matches: 14. Germline V gene lookup returns CDR1 LNHDA and CDR2 SQIVND (reference sequence). CDR3: CASSGVAGTSRTDTQYF. CDR3 DNA sequence: TGTGCCAGCTCAGGGGTCGCCGGGACTAGCCGCACAGATACGCAGTATTTT.

The rearrangement links TRBV27 to TRBJ2-2; 9 bases are shared with TRBD2. CDR3 length: 15 residues. V trimming: 6 bases; J trimming: 4 bases; junction bases outside the gene matches: 6. Germline V gene sequence: CDR1 MNHEY, CDR2 SMNVEV (reference sequence). The CDR3, as DNA: TGTGCCAGCAGCCGGACTAGCGTGAGCACCGGGGAGCTGTTTTTT. Residues: CASSRTSVSTGELFF.

V is TRBV3-1 (or the pseudogene TRBV3-2) and J is TRBJ1-3; D might be TRBD1 (6 bases). V lost 4 bases, J lost 2 bases, and 15 bases lay in between. CDR1 is LGHDT and CDR2 is YNNKEL in the germline V gene (reference sequence). The CDR3 consists of 16 residues. In nucleotides, the CDR3 is TGTGCCAGCAGCCTTAACCCAGGGGTTACTGGAAACACCATATATTTT. Translating gives CASSLNPGVTGNTIYF.

The chain carries TRBV9 and TRBJ2-1; weak D call: TRBD2 (6 bases). Trimming removed 0 bases from V and 3 bases from J, with 13 bases in between. The CDR3 has 16 residues. Germline V gene sequence: CDR1 SGDLS, CDR2 YYNGEE. The CDR3 DNA reads TGTGCCAGCAGCGTAGATCTCGGGGAGGTCTACAATGAGCAGTTCTTC. It translates to CASSVDLGEVYNEQFF.

CDR3 sequence (DNA): TGTGCCAGCAGCTTAGGGCGGGAGGGCCGCGGTACGCAGTATTTT. Translated, it gives CASSLGREGRGTQYF. The J gene is TRBJ2-3, the V gene TRBV7-6; the match to TRBD2 covers 9 bases. This CDR3 has 15 residues. Per the germline V gene, CDR1 is SGHVS and CDR2 is FNYEAQ. The trim removed 1 base at V and 8 bases at J, leaving 7 bases unmatched. The variable domain in full, completed from reference TRBV7-6 and TRBJ2-3, reads GAGVSQSPRYKVTKRGQDVALRCDPISGHVSLYWYRQALGQGPEFLTYFNYEAQQDKSGLPNDRFSAERPEGSISTLTIQRTEQRDSAMYRCASSLGREGRGTQYFGPGTRLTVL.

This chain connects TRBV21-1 to TRBJ1-1; TRBD1 is the table's D call, not checked against the DNA. TRBV21-1 is an annotated pseudogene. The CDR3 is made up of 15 amino acids. The CDR3 here is CASSRSEQGYTEAFF. CDR3 nucleotides: TGTGCCAGCAGTCGTAGCGAGCAGGGGTACACTGAAGCTTTCTTT.

The chain uses TRBV6-1 and TRBJ2-1; 7 nucleotides line up with TRBD2. The CDR3 covers 15 residues. V lost 2 bases to trimming and J lost 7 bases; unmatched junction nucleotides: 8. The germline CDR1 and CDR2 sequences are MNHNS and SASEGT. CDR3 nucleotide sequence: TGTGCCAGCAGTGAATTCTGGAACGGGGGGAATGAGCAGTTCTTC. This gives the protein CASSEFWNGGNEQFF.

This clone was seen just once. The chain couples TRBV3-1 (or the pseudogene TRBV3-2) to TRBJ1-1; TRBD1 matches 8 bases. V gave up 1 base and J gave up 6 bases; unmatched junction bases: 4. The CDR3 totals 14 residues. Germline assignment: CDR1 LGHDT and CDR2 YNNKEL (reference sequence). Here the CDR3 DNA reads TGTGCCAGCAGCCAAGGACAGGGGATCGCTGAAGCTTTCTTT. It translates to CASSQGQGIAEAFF.

The chain has TRBV28 and TRBJ1-2, with 7 bases identical to TRBD1. The CDR3 has 14 amino acids. The germline CDR1 and CDR2 sequences are MDHEN and SYDVKM. V lost 5 bases and J lost 5; bases outside the gene matches: 8. CDR3 sequence: CASSRWTGDYGYTF. CDR3 sequence (DNA): TGTGCCAGCAGTAGATGGACAGGCGATTATGGCTACACCTTC.

V and J are TRBV19 and TRBJ1-1; TRBD1 might be the D (6 bases). The CDR3 length is 14 residues. V lost 6 bases, J lost 6 bases, and 17 bases lay in between. Looked up from germline, CDR1 is LNHDA and CDR2 is SQIVND (reference sequence). CDR3 nucleotide sequence: TGTGCCAGTAGCCCACCCAACAGGGCCGCTGAAGCTTTCTTT. This encodes CASSPPNRAAEAFF.

The table lists this clone with a few counts. This sequence joins TRBV7-9 and TRBJ2-2; the D gene is possibly TRBD2 (5 bases). Trimming pared 4 bases from V and 5 bases from J, leaving 17 bases between. Germline CDR1 is SEHNR and CDR2 is FQNEAQ (reference sequence). This CDR3 is built from 16 residues. The CDR3 coding sequence is TGTGCCAGCAGCTCTAAGTGGGAGTTCGGGACCGGGGAGCTGTTTTTT. The encoded protein is CASSSKWEFGTGELFF.

The rearrangement uses TRBV28 and TRBJ1-1; D is unresolved. Per the germline V gene, CDR1 is MDHEN and CDR2 is SYDVKM. The ends were cut back, 5 bases at V and 0 bases at J, with 19 bases in the middle. This CDR3 has 17 amino acids. This chain's CDR3 is CASSPTNRIDMNTEAFF. The DNA of the CDR3 is TGTGCCAGCAGTCCTACGAACAGAATCGATATGAACACTGAAGCTTTCTTT. Filled out from reference TRBV28 and TRBJ1-1, the complete variable domain reads DVKVTQSSRYLVKRTGEKVFLECVQDMDHENMFWYRQDPGLGLRLIYFSYDVKMKEKGDIPEGYSVSREKKERFSLILESASTNQTSMYLCASSPTNRIDMNTEAFFGQGTRLTVV.

The chain couples TRBV5-1 to TRBJ1-1; 7 bases map to TRBD1. The V segment lost 5 bases and the J segment 0 bases; nucleotides outside the gene matches: 13. CDR1 is SGHRS and CDR2 is YFSETQ in the germline V gene. The CDR3 consists of 17 residues. The CDR3 bases are TGCGCCAGCAGATACGACTCCCCGGGACAGATGAACACTGAAGCTTTCTTT. Translated, it gives CASRYDSPGQMNTEAFF.

The gene calls are TRBV4-1 and TRBJ1-1, with D possibly matching TRBD1 (6 bases). Germline V gene sequence: CDR1 MGHRA, CDR2 YSYEKL. This CDR3 region has 16 residues. V lost 1 base and J 0 bases, leaving 12 bases between the germline ends. In DNA form, the CDR3 reads TGCGCCAGCAGCCAAGGCGAGGACAGCATGAACACTGAAGCTTTCTTT. As protein: CASSQGEDSMNTEAFF.

This sequence joins TRBV11-2 and TRBJ2-2, with D possibly TRBD1 on 6 matching bases. The CDR3 has 16 residues. Deletions cut 0 bases from V and 5 bases from J, with 13 bases between. CDR1 is SGHAT and CDR2 is FQNNGV in the germline V gene. The CDR3 reads CASSLDPFRGTGELFF. The CDR3 DNA reads TGTGCCAGCAGCTTAGACCCTTTTAGGGGGACCGGGGAGCTGTTTTTT. Full variable domain (missing parts from reference TRBV11-2 and TRBJ2-2): EAGVAQSPRYKIIEKRQSVAFWCNPISGHATLYWYQQILGQGPKLLIQFQNNGVVDDSQLPKDRFSAERLKGVDSTLKIQPAKLEDSAVYLCASSLDPFRGTGELFFGEGSRLTVL.

This chain connects TRBV30 to TRBJ1-6; D not certain. Per the germline V gene, CDR1 is GTSNPN and CDR2 is SVGIG (reference sequence). The CDR3 covers 15 residues. Trimming took off 1 base at V and 10 bases at J, with 17 bases between the two ends. CDR3 nucleotide sequence: TGTGCCTGGAGTGGGCCGGGAGGGCGGAACTCACCCCTCCACTTT. Translating it yields CAWSGPGGRNSPLHF.

This sequence joins TRBV10-3 and TRBJ2-7; D might be TRBD1 (6 bases). V was clipped by 0 bases and J by 2 bases, with 11 bases between them. The CDR3 sequence is 15 residues long. Germline CDR1 and CDR2: ENHRY and SYGVKD. The CDR3 sequence: CAISESYGQTYEQYF. The DNA of the CDR3 is TGTGCCATCAGTGAGTCCTATGGACAGACCTACGAGCAGTACTTC.

The chain has TRBV29-1 and TRBJ1-3; tentative D call: TRBD1 (5 bases). Germline CDR1 SQVTM, CDR2 ANQGSEA. Between the trimmed V and J ends, which lost 1 base and 2 bases, there was a span of 9 bases. The CDR3 is made up of 14 amino acids. CDR3 coding DNA: TGCAGCGTTGAAGTGGGGGGGGCTGGAAACACCATATATTTT. Amino acids: CSVEVGGAGNTIYF.

The rearrangement uses TRBV24-1 and TRBJ1-2, with 7 bases identical to TRBD1. CDR3 length: 16 amino acids. After removal of 3 bases from V and 7 bases from J, the junction contained 13 bases not matched to a gene. The V gene's germline CDR1 is KGHDR and CDR2 SFDVKD. The CDR3 DNA reads as TGTGCCACCAGTGATCCTGCGGGCAGGGGGTCGAGTGGCTACACCTTC. Encoded protein: CATSDPAGRGSSGYTF.

The V call is TRBV5-1, the J call TRBJ2-7; D is perhaps TRBD1 (5 bases). The CDR3 is 18 residues long. V was trimmed by 0 bases and J by 0 bases, leaving 19 bases between them. Germline V gene lookup returns CDR1 SGHRS and CDR2 YFSETQ. Here the CDR3 DNA reads TGCGCCAGCAGCTTGGTTGCTTTTGGGGCTTTGGGCTCCTACGAGCAGTACTTC. This gives the protein CASSLVAFGALGSYEQYF.

The chain is built from TRBV6-2 or TRBV6-3 and TRBJ1-2, with 9 bases fitting TRBD1. CDR3 length equals 17 residues. V shed 5 bases, J shed 4 bases, and the junction held 14 bases outside the gene matches. Germline CDR1 MNHEY, CDR2 SVGEGT. In DNA form, the CDR3 reads TGTGCCAGCAGTATCGGACAGGGGCTTTTTTCTGTCTATGGCTACACCTTC. This translates into CASSIGQGLFSVYGYTF.

J is TRBJ1-2 and V is TRBV18; perhaps TRBD1 as D (5 bases). Trimming removed 6 bases from V and 2 bases from J, with 13 bases in between. Germline V gene data show CDR1 as KGHSH and CDR2 as LQKENI. This CDR3 region has 14 residues. This CDR3 reads CASSQGRGNYGYTF. The CDR3 DNA follows: TGTGCCAGCTCCCAGGGACGGGGGAACTATGGCTACACCTTC.

The V gene is TRBV27, the J gene TRBJ2-7; TRBD2 matches at 9 bases. V dropped 0 bases and J dropped 1; count of bases not matched to a gene: 4. The CDR3 has 16 residues. Germline V CDR1 and CDR2: MNHEY, SMNVEV (reference sequence). CDR3: CASSLSAGGESYEQYF. CDR3 nucleotides: TGTGCCAGCAGTTTATCGGCGGGAGGGGAGTCCTACGAGCAGTACTTC.